Listed below are T cell receptor beta chains from one sample, sequenced in a study of OX40 agonist ivuxolimab in advanced cancers. The assay was immunoSEQ multiplex PCR, and TCRdb's table has in-frame clones only and misses some. The sample yields 35,000 to 40,000 clones, about 92% seen once. The material was CD4+ or CD8+ T cells sorted from blood, obtained in a trial of the OX40 agonist ivuxolimab. The receptors come from an adult with an advanced solid tumor such as melanoma, head and neck, liver or kidney cancer. The CDR3 runs from the conserved cysteine through the conserved F or W. D genes are given only for firm matches. Expanded clones get a size class; other rows say once, few or many, or leave the size out.

v_gene,len,d_gene,abundance,j_gene,CDR3nt,CDR3aa
TRBV30,13,NA,NA,TRBJ2-2,TGTGCCTGGAGTGTACAAGAGGCCGGGGAGCTGTTTTTT,CAWSVQEAGELFF
TRBV11-2,13,NA,NA,TRBJ1-1,TGTGCCAGCAGCTTCCACAGTAACACTGAAGCTTTCTTT,CASSFHSNTEAFF
TRBV27,16,NA,NA,TRBJ1-5,TGTGCCAGCAGTTTATGGTCGGGGAATAGCAATCAGCCCCAGCATTTT,CASSLWSGNSNQPQHF
TRBV19,12,NA,NA,TRBJ2-2,TGTGCCAGTAGTGAGTGGGCCGGGGAGCTGTTTTTT,CASSEWAGELFF
TRBV5-6,15,NA,NA,TRBJ1-1,TGTGCCAGCAGCCTAGACGTCCCCATCGGTACTGAAGCTTTCTTT,CASSLDVPIGTEAFF
TRBV29-1,13,NA,NA,TRBJ2-2,TGCAGCGTTGAAGGGTCTAGCACCGGGGAGCTGTTTTTT,CSVEGSSTGELFF
TRBV4-3,15,NA,once,TRBJ1-1,TGCGCCAGCAGCCAGTCCATTCAGGGGTGGACTGAAGCTTTCTTT,CASSQSIQGWTEAFF
TRBV9,11,NA,NA,TRBJ2-1,TGTGCCAGCAGCGTATCAGGCGAGCAGTTCTTC,CASSVSGEQFF
TRBV10-3,13,NA,NA,TRBJ2-7,TGTGCCATCAGTGAAGTCGTTAGGGACGAGCAGTACTTC,CAISEVVRDEQYF
TRBV7-6,16,TRBD2,NA,TRBJ2-3,TGTGCCAGCAGCTTAGGCGGGAGTGTTCCAGAAGATACGCAGTATTTT,CASSLGGSVPEDTQYF
TRBV7-3,14,NA,NA,TRBJ1-1,TGTGCCAGCAGCTTAGAACAGGGCGGCACTGAAGCTTTCTTT,CASSLEQGGTEAFF
TRBV5-5,13,NA,NA,TRBJ1-1,TGTGCCAGCAGCCCCGTTTGGGTTGATGAAGCTTTCTTT,CASSPVWVDEAFF
TRBV7-9,16,TRBD1,NA,TRBJ2-7,TGTGCCAGCAGCCTGCTAAGGACAGGGGGCTTCTACGAGCAGTACTTC,CASSLLRTGGFYEQYF
TRBV6-5,14,NA,NA,TRBJ1-1,TGTGCCAGCAGTCACGGGACATGGGACACTGAAGCTTTCTTT,CASSHGTWDTEAFF
TRBV4-3,16,NA,NA,TRBJ1-3,TGCGCCAGCAGCCAAGATACTTCGTTGACTGGAAACACCATATATTTT,CASSQDTSLTGNTIYF
TRBV9,16,TRBD2,NA,TRBJ2-1,TGTGCCAGCAGCGTAGTATCAGCGGGGGGTTACAATGAGCAGTTCTTC,CASSVVSAGGYNEQFF
TRBV13,17,NA,NA,TRBJ2-3,TGTGCCAGCAGCTTAAGAGGGGTTCGGATTAGCACAGATACGCAGTATTTT,CASSLRGVRISTDTQYF
TRBV7-9,15,TRBD1,NA,TRBJ1-4,TGTGCCAGCAGCTTAAGCCAGGGGGCCCTTGAAAAACTGTTTTTT,CASSLSQGALEKLFF
TRBV13,12,NA,NA,TRBJ2-1,TGTGCCAGCAGCTTAGACGGTAATGAGCAGTTCTTC,CASSLDGNEQFF
TRBV19,13,NA,few,TRBJ2-2,TGTGCCAGCGCCGGGGTCAACACCGGGGAGCTGTTTTTT,CASAGVNTGELFF
TRBV14,14,NA,NA,TRBJ2-3,TGTGCCAGCAGCCTGACTGTAGTCACAGATACGCAGTATTTT,CASSLTVVTDTQYF
TRBV5-5,12,NA,NA,TRBJ1-2,TGTGCCAGCAGCTTGGACTTTTATGGCTACACCTTC,CASSLDFYGYTF
TRBV5-6,14,NA,NA,TRBJ1-5,TGTGCCAGCACCTTGATGGGGGGGAATCAGCCCCAGCATTTT,CASTLMGGNQPQHF
TRBV11-2,14,NA,NA,TRBJ1-2,TGTGCCAGCAGCTTAAAACAGATCAACTATGGCTACACCTTC,CASSLKQINYGYTF
TRBV7-9,13,NA,once,TRBJ2-2,TGTGCCAGCAGCGTCAGAGGGCATGAGGAGCTGTTTTTT,CASSVRGHEELFF
TRBV13,14,NA,NA,TRBJ1-5,TGTGCCAGCAGCCTAGGGGTCGGCAATCAGCCCCAGCATTTT,CASSLGVGNQPQHF
TRBV7-9,14,TRBD1,once,TRBJ2-5,TGTGCCAGCAGTGTGGACAGGGGGAAAGAGACCCAGTACTTC,CASSVDRGKETQYF
TRBV5-1,17,NA,NA,TRBJ2-5,TGCGCCAGCAGTTTTACCGGGACACTACCCCCCCAAGAGACCCAGTACTTC,CASSFTGTLPPQETQYF
TRBV7-9,16,TRBD2,once,TRBJ2-1,TGTGCCAGCAGCCCGCCAGCGGGAGTCGCCTACAATGAGCAGTTCTTC,CASSPPAGVAYNEQFF
TRBV19,14,NA,NA,TRBJ2-5,TGTGCCAGTAGTGCCGGACAGATCCGCGAGACCCAGTACTTC,CASSAGQIRETQYF
TRBV7-9,14,NA,few,TRBJ1-5,TGTGCCAGCAGCCGCACAGGGATCATAGAACCCCAGCATTTT,CASSRTGIIEPQHF
TRBV6-1,15,NA,NA,TRBJ1-2,TGTGCCAGCAGTCCCCGGACAGTCTTTGTCTATGGCTACACCTTC,CASSPRTVFVYGYTF
TRBV19,11,NA,NA,TRBJ1-1,TGTGCCAGTAGTATCCCCACTGAAGCTTTCTTT,CASSIPTEAFF
TRBV5-1,15,TRBD1,NA,TRBJ2-1,TGCGCCAGCAGCTTGATAGGGGGCCCCTACAATGAGCAGTTCTTC,CASSLIGGPYNEQFF
TRBV6-5,15,TRBD2,NA,TRBJ2-1,TGTGCCAGCAGATTCGGGACTAGCGGGAGGAATGAGCAGTTCTTC,CASRFGTSGRNEQFF
TRBV7-9,17,TRBD1,NA,TRBJ2-7,TGTGCCAGCAGCGGTAGCCCCTCCGGGACAGTATTCTACGAGCAGTACTTC,CASSGSPSGTVFYEQYF
TRBV6-8,15,NA,NA,TRBJ1-4,TGTGCCAGCAGTCCTCAGGAAGCCATGGAGGAAAAACTGTTTTTT,CASSPQEAMEEKLFF
TRBV6-4,13,NA,NA,TRBJ2-1,TGTGCCAGCAGTGACTCGCCGTACAATGAGCAGTTCTTC,CASSDSPYNEQFF
TRBV11-1,17,NA,NA,TRBJ2-6,TGTGCCAGCAGCTTATCAGGGGCCTTCTCTGGGGCCAACGTCCTGACTTTC,CASSLSGAFSGANVLTF
TRBV7-9,14,TRBD2,NA,TRBJ2-1,TGTGCCAGCAAAGGGACTACCTCCTACAATGAGCAGTTCTTC,CASKGTTSYNEQFF
TRBV7-9,14,NA,NA,TRBJ2-3,TGTGCCAGCAGCCCGGACCTGATGGGGAATACGCAGTATTTT,CASSPDLMGNTQYF
TRBV30,19,TRBD2,NA,TRBJ2-1,TGTGCCTGGAGACCCTCTAGCGGGAGGGCCATATCTGAGGACAATGAGCAGTTCTTC,CAWRPSSGRAISEDNEQFF
TRBV11-2,15,TRBD2,NA,TRBJ2-7,TGTGCCAGCAGCCGGACTAGCGGGGACTCCTACGAGCAGTACTTC,CASSRTSGDSYEQYF
TRBV6-6,14,NA,NA,TRBJ1-1,TGTGCCAGCACTAGCAGGGAGCGGGTCACTGAAGCTTTCTTT,CASTSRERVTEAFF
TRBV7-9,14,NA,few,TRBJ2-7,TGTGCCAGCAGCTTAGATGTCTCCTCCTACGAGCAGTACTTC,CASSLDVSSYEQYF
TRBV28,15,NA,NA,TRBJ2-5,TGTGCCAGCAGTTCGGAACAGGAGAAACAAGAGACCCAGTACTTC,CASSSEQEKQETQYF
TRBV28,14,TRBD1,NA,TRBJ1-1,TGTGCCAGCAGCGGTACAGGGACAGAGACTGAAGCTTTCTTT,CASSGTGTETEAFF
TRBV5-1,15,NA,NA,TRBJ1-1,TGCGCCAGCAGCTTGTCCGTATTAAAGCGGACTGAAGCTTTCTTT,CASSLSVLKRTEAFF
TRBV6-5,14,NA,NA,TRBJ2-2,TGTGCCAGCAGCCGGACGGTGAACACCGGGGAGCTGTTTTTT,CASSRTVNTGELFF
TRBV11-2,15,NA,NA,TRBJ2-3,TGTGCCAGCAGCCCGGGGCGCGGTAGCACAGATACGCAGTATTTT,CASSPGRGSTDTQYF
TRBV5-6,13,NA,NA,TRBJ2-1,TGTGCCAGTCAGGGCAGCTCCTACAATGAGCAGTTCTTC,CASQGSSYNEQFF
TRBV7-2,15,TRBD1,NA,TRBJ2-1,TGTGCCAGCAGCTTAGCCGGGACAGGGTGGAATGAGCAGTTCTTC,CASSLAGTGWNEQFF
TRBV7-9,12,NA,NA,TRBJ1-2,TGTGCCAGCAGCTTAGGGGGCTATGGCTACACCTTC,CASSLGGYGYTF
TRBV6-5,13,NA,few,TRBJ2-1,NA,CASSDHFGNEQFF
TRBV19,17,NA,NA,TRBJ2-2,TGTGCCAGTAGGGAAGGAGACAGAATTCCGATGCCCGGGGAGCTGTTTTTT,CASREGDRIPMPGELFF
TRBV7-8,17,TRBD2,NA,TRBJ2-2,TGTGCCAGCAGCTTCAGCGGGAGGGGCGGAAGGCACGGGGAGCTGTTTTTT,CASSFSGRGGRHGELFF
TRBV11-2,15,NA,NA,TRBJ2-5,TGTGCCAGCAGCTTTAGTCTATCCCAGGGAGAGACCCAGTACTTC,CASSFSLSQGETQYF